This T cell receptor (beta chain) was captured in a study of blood T cells in healthy people across ages. Primed by a sample-barcoded 5' primer and a J-beta primer mix, a second PCR proceeded for about 6 to 11 cycles. In TCRdb, the 5' RACE reads were re-called with MiXCR into one record per CDR3 protein. The sample holds hundreds of thousands of distinct CDR3 sequences; about 42% are singletons and the top ten take 15% to 20%. Every sample yielded at least 6 million isolated PBMCs. Trimming removed 0 bases at V and 8 bases at J, with 22 bases between. Per germline, CDR1 SNHLY and CDR2 FYNNEI. This CDR3 has 17 residues.

The clonotype originates from a man older than 75 in good health. This chain joins TRBV2 and TRBJ1-2, with a weak D call TRBD1 (5 bases). Sequenced: blood. CDR3 nucleotide sequence: TGTGCCAGCAGTGAAGCGCTTCGGGGACTCTCCCTTAGAGGCTACACCTTC. Translation gives CASSEALRGLSLRGYTF.